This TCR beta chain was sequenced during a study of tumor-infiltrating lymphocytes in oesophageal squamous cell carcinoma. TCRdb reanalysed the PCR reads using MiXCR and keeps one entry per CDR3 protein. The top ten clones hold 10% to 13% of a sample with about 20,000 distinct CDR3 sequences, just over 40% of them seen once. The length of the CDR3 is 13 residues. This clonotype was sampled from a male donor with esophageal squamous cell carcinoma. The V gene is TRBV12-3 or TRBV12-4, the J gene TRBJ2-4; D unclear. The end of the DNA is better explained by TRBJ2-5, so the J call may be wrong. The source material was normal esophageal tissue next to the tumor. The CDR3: CASSLGSQETQYF. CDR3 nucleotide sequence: TGTGCCAGCAGTTTAGGGTCCCAAGAGACCCAGTACTTC.